Below are 5 T cell receptor beta chains sequenced from a single sample in a study of identical twins. TCRdb recomputed calls from the 5' RACE reads with MiXCR, one row per CDR3 protein. The table includes roughly 260,000 distinct CDR3 sequences, approximately 7.3% detected once. These sequences were also reported in another study, on yellow fever vaccine responses in identical twins.

The sample comprised CD8+ T cells sorted from blood. All receptors come from a woman aged 18-29 years in good health.

This clonotype came up many times. This sequence joins TRBV2 and TRBJ2-7; weak D call: TRBD2 (10 bases). V was shortened by 3 bases and J by 5 bases, with 26 bases between the two germline ends. Looked up from germline, CDR1 is SNHLY and CDR2 is FYNNEI. CDR3 size: 18 residues. CDR3 bases: TGTGCCAGCAGTGATAGGGACAGGGATTCTAGCGGGAGCCACGAGCAGTACTTC. Residues: CASSDRDRDSSGSHEQYF.

This clonotype was picked up a small number of times. The chain has TRBV20-1 and TRBJ2-5; D not resolved. The V gene's germline CDR1 is DFQATT and CDR2 SNEGSKA (reference sequence). The germline V and J ends were trimmed by 4 bases and 2 bases, with 11 bases remaining between them. This CDR3 comprises 13 residues. The CDR3 is CSATRYDQETQYF. The CDR3, as DNA: TGCAGTGCTACGAGATACGATCAAGAGACCCAGTACTTC.

The chain links TRBV14 to TRBJ1-1, with D uncertain. Germline V CDR1 and CDR2: SGHDN, FVKESK. The length of the CDR3 is 14 residues. V shed 3 bases and J shed 1 base, with 9 bases lying between them. CDR3 bases: TGTGCCAGCAGCCAGTATAGCGAGAACACTGAAGCTTTCTTT. Translated: CASSQYSENTEAFF.

This clonotype occurred many times. The rearrangement links TRBV6-2 or TRBV6-3 to TRBJ2-3; 7 bases match TRBD1. The CDR3 is 16 amino acids. V trimming: 2 bases; J trimming: 1 base; junction bases outside the gene matches: 6. Germline V CDR1 and CDR2: MNHEY, SVGEGT. CDR3 nucleotide sequence: TGTGCCAGCAGTTACACACAGGGACAGCGCACAGATACGCAGTATTTT. As protein: CASSYTQGQRTDTQYF.

This clonotype was counted between two and nine times. The chain carries TRBV6-1 and TRBJ1-1; D is uncertain. CDR3 length: 11 residues. Germline loops: CDR1 MNHNS, CDR2 SASEGT. V gave up 2 bases and J gave up 3 bases, with 1 base separating them. This chain's CDR3 is CASSEYTEAFF. In nucleotides, the CDR3 is TGTGCCAGCAGTGAATACACTGAAGCTTTCTTT.